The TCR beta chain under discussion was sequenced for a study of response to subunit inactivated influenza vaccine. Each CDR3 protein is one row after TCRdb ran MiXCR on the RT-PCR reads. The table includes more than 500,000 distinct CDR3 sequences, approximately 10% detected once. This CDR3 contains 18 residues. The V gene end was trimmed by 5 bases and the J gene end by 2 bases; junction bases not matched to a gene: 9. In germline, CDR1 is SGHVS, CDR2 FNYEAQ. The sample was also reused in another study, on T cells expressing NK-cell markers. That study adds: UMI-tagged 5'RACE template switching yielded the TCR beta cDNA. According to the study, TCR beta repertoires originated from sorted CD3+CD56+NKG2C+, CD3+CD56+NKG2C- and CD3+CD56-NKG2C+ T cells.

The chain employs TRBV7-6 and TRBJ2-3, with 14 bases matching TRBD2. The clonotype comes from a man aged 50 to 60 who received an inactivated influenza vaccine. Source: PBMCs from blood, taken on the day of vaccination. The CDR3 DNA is TGTGCCAGCAGCGTAGGAGGACTAGCGGGAGGTCACACAGATACGCAGTATTTT. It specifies CASSVGGLAGGHTDTQYF. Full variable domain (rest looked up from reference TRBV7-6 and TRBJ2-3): GAGVSQSPRYKVTKRGQDVALRCDPISGHVSLYWYRQALGQGPEFLTYFNYEAQQDKSGLPNDRFSAERPEGSISTLTIQRTEQRDSAMYRCASSVGGLAGGHTDTQYFGPGTRLTVL.